These T cell receptor beta chains were read from a single sample in a study of OX40 agonist ivuxolimab in advanced cancers. The protocol was immunoSEQ multiplex PCR, while the TCRdb copy is restricted to in-frame clones and leaves out a portion. The sample records tens of thousands of clones, approximately 86% being singletons. The sample was CD4+ or CD8+ T cells sorted from blood, taken in a trial of the OX40 agonist ivuxolimab. The receptor source for this set is an adult with an advanced solid tumor such as melanoma, head and neck, liver or kidney cancer. The CDR3 runs from the conserved cysteine through the conserved F or W. Each record gives: D gene, V gene, J gene, clone size, CDR3 length, CDR3 DNA, CDR3 protein. D genes are given only for firm matches. Clone sizes are given selectively: once, few, many, or a class where the clone is expanded.

.	TRBV19	TRBJ1-1	.	14	TGTGCCAGTAGTAAAACGACCCAAGACACTGAAGCTTTCTTT	CASSKTTQDTEAFF
.	TRBV6-4	TRBJ2-1	.	14	TGTGCCAGCAGTGACTCAGGGGGTGGCAATGAGCAGTTCTTC	CASSDSGGGNEQFF
TRBD2	TRBV9	TRBJ2-7	.	16	TGTGCCAGCAGCGCGGGACTAGCGGGAGCCTTGGACGAGCAGTACTTC	CASSAGLAGALDEQYF
TRBD2	TRBV7-9	TRBJ2-7	few	18	TGTGCCAGCAGCCGTTACTTTCTAGCGGGAGATCTCTCCTACGAGCAGTACTTC	CASSRYFLAGDLSYEQYF
.	TRBV7-9	TRBJ1-2	.	11	TGTGCCAGCAGCTTAGGGGGCGGCTACACCTTC	CASSLGGGYTF
.	TRBV18	TRBJ1-5	once	15	TGTGCCAGCTCGTCGGACAACGGTTATCGTCAGCCCCAGCATTTT	CASSSDNGYRQPQHF
.	TRBV27	TRBJ1-5	.	14	TGTGCCAGCATGGTGAGGGGAAAAGATCAGCCCCAGCATTTT	CASMVRGKDQPQHF
TRBD1	TRBV6-1	TRBJ2-2	.	14	TGTGCCAGCATCCGGACAGGGGGCCTCGGGGAGCTGTTTTTT	CASIRTGGLGELFF
.	TRBV6-1	TRBJ2-2	.	14	TGTGCCACCCGCCGGGGTCGGAGCACCGGGGAGCTGTTTTTT	CATRRGRSTGELFF
.	TRBV5-1	TRBJ2-2	.	15	TGCGCCAGCAGCTTGGCGGTGGGGCGGAACGGGGAGCTGTTTTTT	CASSLAVGRNGELFF
.	TRBV10-3	TRBJ1-1	.	14	TGTGCCATCAGGCCCGGGACCGAGAACACTGAAGCTTTCTTT	CAIRPGTENTEAFF
TRBD2	TRBV4-2	TRBJ2-3	.	16	TGTGCCAGCAGCCAGGTTACTAGCGGGGGGCCAGATACGCAGTATTTT	CASSQVTSGGPDTQYF